The 25 T cell receptor beta chains below come from one sample, sequenced in a study of blood T cell repertoires in COVID-19 (dated by TCRdb to about 2020). The library was built by means of the immunoSEQ multiplex PCR assay. Drawn from immuneACCESS, this table holds only the in-frame rearrangements with V and J called that TCRdb kept. Clones are partly lost; checked studies trace under half to an unresolved V gene and leave the rest unexplained. This sample has around 130,000 clones in its table, and 85% of those were observed once. The biggest ten clones account for about 2.9% of the sample. Sequencing input: peripheral blood. These receptors were obtained from a man in his fifties with acute or convalescent COVID-19.

This clone was counted between two and nine times. The chain combines TRBV7-3 with TRBJ2-3, with 8 positions matching TRBD2. The CDR3 spans 15 residues. The germline gives CDR1 SGHTA, CDR2 FQGTGA. J was trimmed by 7 bases and V by 4 bases; bases with no gene match: 10. CDR3 sequence reads: CASSSTSGSANTQYF. The CDR3 region has the DNA TGTGCCAGCAGCTCCACTAGCGGTTCCGCTAATACGCAGTATTTT. The variable domain in full, with the rest retrieved from reference TRBV7-3 and TRBJ2-3, is GAGVSQTPSNKVTEKGKYVELRCDPISGHTALYWYRQSLGQGPEFLIYFQGTGAADDSGLPNDRFFAVRPEGSVSTLKIQRTERGDSAVYLCASSSTSGSANTQYFGPGTRLTVL.

The chain combines TRBV11-2 with TRBJ2-7, with D uncertain. The V end lost 5 bases, the J end lost 7 bases, and 12 bases lay between the germline ends. Germline CDR1 SGHAT, CDR2 FQNNGV. The CDR3 length is 12 residues. The CDR3: CASSEAKIEQYF. CDR3 nucleotides: TGTGCCAGCAGCGAAGCCAAGATAGAGCAGTACTTC.

J is TRBJ2-7 and V is TRBV28, with a tentative D call TRBD2 (6 bases). Germline lookup yields CDR1 MDHEN and CDR2 SYDVKM. Between the trimmed V and J ends, which lost 7 bases and 3 bases, there was a span of 16 bases. The length of the CDR3 is 14 residues. DNA of the CDR3: TGTGCCAGCACCCCGGGGCAGGGAGGCTACGAGCAGTACTTC. Translated: CASTPGQGGYEQYF.

V usage is TRBV28 and J usage is TRBJ1-1, with D perhaps matching TRBD1 (6 bases). Germline V gives CDR1 MDHEN, CDR2 SYDVKM. The CDR3 loop spans 16 amino acids. The V end lost 0 bases, the J end lost 4 bases, and 15 bases lay between the germline ends. The CDR3 region has the DNA TGTGCCAGCAGTTTATGGGCAGGGGCGCAGGGCACTGAAGCTTTCTTT. This gives the protein CASSLWAGAQGTEAFF.

The chain has TRBV18 and TRBJ1-1; 12 bases line up with TRBD1. Trimming took 3 bases from V and 5 from J; bases not matched to a gene: 4. CDR1 is KGHSH and CDR2 is LQKENI in the germline V gene. This CDR3 is built from 15 residues. For the CDR3, the DNA is TGTGCCAGCTCACCGGGACAGGGGGCAGGAACTGAAGCTTTCTTT. It is translated as CASSPGQGAGTEAFF.

This clone was recorded only once. This chain joins TRBV19 and TRBJ1-2; TRBD1 aligns across 8 bases. The V gene's germline CDR1 is LNHDA and CDR2 SQIVND (reference sequence). The CDR3 covers 14 residues. V lost 5 bases and J lost 4; bases outside the gene matches: 6. The CDR3 sequence is CASSADRGGYGYTF. In nucleotides, the CDR3 is TGTGCCAGTAGTGCTGACAGGGGTGGCTATGGCTACACCTTC.

Of note for this clone: This CDR3 is also generated by other DNA sequences in the sample. The chain is built from TRBV28 and TRBJ2-7; D possibly corresponds to TRBD1 (5 bases). Trimming cost V 8 bases and J 1 base, with 9 bases left between them. CDR3 length: 12 residues. Germline loops: CDR1 MDHEN, CDR2 SYDVKM. In DNA, the CDR3 is TGTGCCAGCGGTACAGGTTCCTACGAGCAGTACTTC. Translating it yields CASGTGSYEQYF.

The chain combines TRBV11-3 with TRBJ1-1; no reliable D call. Trimming cost V 5 bases and J 2 bases, with 9 bases left between them. The CDR3 consists of 13 residues. Germline CDR1 is SGHNT and CDR2 is YENEEA. CDR3 sequence (DNA): TGTGCCAGCAGCGGGAGTTTTAACACTGAAGCTTTCTTT. It is translated as CASSGSFNTEAFF.

The gene calls are TRBV6-1 and TRBJ1-5; D is uncertain. V was pared by 3 bases and J by 6 bases, with 12 bases between. Germline loops: CDR1 MNHNS, CDR2 SASEGT. CDR3 length: 14 residues. CDR3 in DNA: TGTGCCAGCAGTGATTCGAGGGAAACTCAGCCCCAGCATTTT. This translates into CASSDSRETQPQHF.

The CDR3 sequence is CATSRDTGGGYGYTF. As DNA, the CDR3 is TGTGCCACCAGCAGAGATACAGGGGGTGGCTATGGCTACACCTTC. This chain links TRBV15 with TRBJ1-2, with TRBD1 matching over 8 bases. Germline trimming cut 0 bases from V and 4 bases from J; bases unmatched to any gene: 4. The CDR3 consists of 15 residues. CDR1 and CDR2 (germline): LNHNV, YYDKDF (reference sequence).

The chain links TRBV7-2 to TRBJ1-1; D gene ambiguous. The CDR3 runs to 13 residues. The V end was cut by 3 bases, the J end by 1 base, with 6 bases between. Germline CDR1 and CDR2: SGHTA and FQGNSA. The CDR3 DNA is TGTGCCAGCAGCTTCACTGAGAACACTGAAGCTTTCTTT. This encodes CASSFTENTEAFF.

The V and J genes are TRBV6-5 and TRBJ1-6; maybe TRBD1 (5 bases). The ends were cut back, 0 bases at V and 3 bases at J, with 9 bases in the middle. The length of the CDR3 is 16 residues. Germline V gene lookup returns CDR1 MNHEY and CDR2 SVGAGI. CDR3 nucleotide sequence: TGTGCCAGCAGTTACTCGAGTGACAGCTATAATTCACCCCTCCACTTT. This encodes CASSYSSDSYNSPLHF.

The genes are TRBV12-5 and TRBJ2-1; 10 bases fit TRBD2. V gave up 1 base and J gave up 6 bases; unmatched junction bases: 3. CDR3 length: 15 amino acids. The germline V gene has CDR1 LGHNT and CDR2 FRNRAP. In nucleotides, the CDR3 is TGTGCTAGTGGTTTGGGGGCTAGCGGGAGCAATGAGCAGTTCTTC. Its translation: CASGLGASGSNEQFF. Full variable domain (outside the CDR3, taken from reference TRBV12-5 and TRBJ2-1): DARVTQTPRHKVTEMGQEVTMRCQPILGHNTVFWYRQTMMQGLELLAYFRNRAPLDDSGMPKDRFSAEMPDATLATLKIQPSEPRDSAVYFCASGLGASGSNEQFFGPGTRLTVL.

This clone occurred once. The gene calls are TRBV25-1 and TRBJ1-1; D is possibly TRBD1 (5 bases). Germline V gene sequence: CDR1 MGHDK, CDR2 SYGVNS. The CDR3 totals 13 residues. V was clipped by 5 bases and J by 2 bases, with 9 bases between them. The CDR3 nucleotides read TGTGCCAGCAGTCTACAGGTTAACACTGAAGCTTTCTTT. Translation gives CASSLQVNTEAFF. The full variable domain, rest sourced from reference TRBV25-1 and TRBJ1-1, is EADIYQTPRYLVIGTGKKITLECSQTMGHDKMYWYQQDPGMELHLIHYSYGVNSTEKGDLSSESTVSRIRTEHFPLTLESARPSHTSQYLCASSLQVNTEAFFGQGTRLTVV.

The chain employs TRBV2 and TRBJ1-5, with a tentative D call TRBD1 (6 bases). V was cut by 2 bases and J by 0 bases, with 8 bases left in between. The germline CDR1 and CDR2 sequences are SNHLY and FYNNEI. The CDR3 consists of 15 residues. The CDR3, as DNA: TGTGCCAGCAGTGAATCAGGGGATAGCAATCAGCCCCAGCATTTT. Protein: CASSESGDSNQPQHF.

The gene calls are TRBV5-6 and TRBJ2-7, with 9 positions matching TRBD2. The V and J ends lost 1 base and 6 bases, in that order; junction bases with no gene match: 11. Germline V CDR1 and CDR2: SGHDT, YYEEEE. CDR3 size: 16 residues. The chain's CDR3 is CASSLWGSGSSSEQYF. DNA of the CDR3: TGTGCCAGCAGCTTGTGGGGTAGCGGGAGTAGTAGCGAGCAGTACTTC.

The gene calls are TRBV5-1 and TRBJ2-7, with TRBD2 identical over 13 bases. The CDR3 consists of 17 residues. With 0 bases clipped from V and 7 bases from J, the junction kept 10 bases outside the gene matches. Germline V gives CDR1 SGHRS, CDR2 YFSETQ. The chain's CDR3 is CASSLVLAGGPLREQYF. DNA for the CDR3: TGCGCCAGCAGCTTGGTACTAGCGGGAGGGCCCCTACGAGAGCAGTACTTC.

This clone has a single count. The chain links TRBV7-9 to TRBJ2-3; D is ambiguous. Looked up from germline, CDR1 is SEHNR and CDR2 is FQNEAQ (reference sequence). The CDR3 is 12 amino acids. V was pared by 5 bases and J by 0 bases, with 3 bases between. CDR3 in DNA: TGTGCCAGCAGCGAGAGCACAGATACGCAGTATTTT. This gives the protein CASSESTDTQYF.

The chain carries TRBV24-1 and TRBJ1-3; 9 bases match TRBD1. CDR3 length: 17 residues. Trimming at V came to 10 bases and at J to 6 bases, leaving 18 bases not matched to a gene. Germline lookup yields CDR1 KGHDR and CDR2 SFDVKD. Here the CDR3 DNA reads TGTGCCACGATAATACCACTTAGGGACAGGGTCCAAAACACCATATATTTT. Protein: CATIIPLRDRVQNTIYF.

This clone has a single count. CDR3 bases: TGTGCCAGCAGCCAACGCGGCGTTAGGACTAGTGGCACAGATACGCAGTATTTT. Protein sequence: CASSQRGVRTSGTDTQYF. The V call is TRBV3-1 (or the pseudogene TRBV3-2), the J call TRBJ2-3; TRBD2 matches 7 bases. Trimming removed 2 bases from V and 1 base from J; junction bases left unmatched: 12. Germline V gene lookup returns CDR1 LGHDT and CDR2 YNNKEL (reference sequence). CDR3 size: 18 residues.

The rearrangement uses TRBV5-1 and TRBJ1-6; possible D gene TRBD1, 6 bases. Germline assignment: CDR1 SGHRS and CDR2 YFSETQ. This CDR3 spans 16 amino acids. V lost 0 bases, J lost 6 bases, and 13 bases lay in between. Here the CDR3 reads CASSLGQVDGNSPLHF. CDR3 in DNA: TGCGCCAGCAGCTTGGGACAGGTCGATGGTAATTCACCCCTCCACTTT.

This rearrangement joins TRBV2 to TRBJ1-2; D not resolved. Germline V gene lookup returns CDR1 SNHLY and CDR2 FYNNEI. With 1 base removed from V and 3 bases from J, the gap between germline ends came to 6 bases. The CDR3 contains 13 residues. The CDR3 region is CASSEVVDYGYTF. CDR3 nucleotides: TGTGCCAGCAGTGAAGTGGTAGACTATGGCTACACCTTC.

This chain connects TRBV30 to TRBJ2-4; D perhaps matches TRBD1 (5 bases). V was pared by 0 bases and J by 0 bases, with 18 bases between. From germline, CDR1 is GTSNPN and CDR2 SVGIG (reference sequence). The CDR3 spans 18 residues. CDR3 amino acids: CAWSVRLGQTLAKNIQYF. DNA for the CDR3: TGTGCCTGGAGTGTACGGTTGGGGCAGACCCTAGCCAAAAACATTCAGTACTTC.

The chain combines TRBV12-5 with TRBJ1-5; 8 nucleotides align to TRBD1. The CDR3 contains 16 residues. Germline values: CDR1 LGHNT, CDR2 FRNRAP. The V segment lost 5 bases and the J segment 0 bases; nucleotides outside the gene matches: 6. CDR3 in amino acids: CASGPGGPDSNQPQHF. The CDR3 nucleotides are TGTGCTAGTGGTCCAGGGGGCCCCGATAGCAATCAGCCCCAGCATTTT.

J is TRBJ1-3 and V is TRBV9, with 7 bases that match TRBD1. CDR1 and CDR2 from the germline V gene are SGDLS and YYNGEE. The CDR3 consists of 16 residues. The V segment lost 0 bases and the J segment 0 bases; nucleotides outside the gene matches: 3. This CDR3 is CASSVARGNSGNTIYF. CDR3 nucleotides: TGTGCCAGCAGCGTAGCCAGGGGGAACTCTGGAAACACCATATATTTT.